These 4 T cell receptor beta chains came from one sample sequenced in a study of T-cell memory formation after mild COVID-19. From the 5' RACE reads, TCRdb called clonotypes with MiXCR, one entry per CDR3 protein. The sample carries 380,000 or so distinct CDR3 sequences, around an eighth recorded once. The sequencing input was PBMCs or a T cell subset sorted from them (not recorded which). The receptors come from a man younger than 35 who had mild COVID-19 (a few samples of this study predate the infection). Cell type and time point are not known.

The chain uses TRBV15 and TRBJ1-6; D gene unclear. Trimming shortened V by 3 bases and J by 7 bases, and 13 bases separated the two germline ends. CDR1 and CDR2 from the germline V gene are LNHNV and YYDKDF (reference sequence). The CDR3 consists of 15 residues. This chain's CDR3 is CATSSPKAGNSPLHF. In nucleotides, the CDR3 is TGTGCCACCAGCAGCCCAAAGGCGGGAAATTCACCCCTCCACTTT. Full variable domain (missing parts from reference TRBV15 and TRBJ1-6): DAMVIQNPRYQVTQFGKPVTLSCSQTLNHNVMYWYQQKSSQAPKLLFHYYDKDFNNEADTPDNFQSRRPNTSFCFLDIRSPGLGDTAMYLCATSSPKAGNSPLHFGNGTRLTVT.

The rearrangement uses TRBV20-1 and TRBJ2-7; D might be TRBD1 (5 bases). The ends were cut back, 1 base at V and 1 base at J, with 8 bases in the middle. The CDR3 is 13 amino acids. CDR1 and CDR2 from the germline V gene are DFQATT and SNEGSKA (reference sequence). For the CDR3, the DNA is TGCAGTGCTAGAGTTCAGGGATCCTACGAGCAGTACTTC. This gives the protein CSARVQGSYEQYF.

J is TRBJ1-1 and V is TRBV6-5, with unresolved D. CDR3 length equals 13 residues. The ends were cut back, 0 bases at V and 1 base at J, with 3 bases in the middle. Germline V gene lookup returns CDR1 MNHEY and CDR2 SVGAGI. CDR3 coding DNA: TGTGCCAGCAGTTACTCACAGAACACTGAAGCTTTCTTT. This encodes CASSYSQNTEAFF.

The chain couples TRBV20-1 to TRBJ1-1, with D hard to call. Trimming took off 0 bases at V and 4 bases at J, with 15 bases between the two ends. This CDR3 is built from 15 residues. Germline-derived CDR1 and CDR2 are DFQATT and SNEGSKA (reference sequence). CDR3 nucleotides: TGCAGTGCTAGAGATCGGGGAGGGTGGGGCACTGAAGCTTTCTTT. This translates into CSARDRGGWGTEAFF.